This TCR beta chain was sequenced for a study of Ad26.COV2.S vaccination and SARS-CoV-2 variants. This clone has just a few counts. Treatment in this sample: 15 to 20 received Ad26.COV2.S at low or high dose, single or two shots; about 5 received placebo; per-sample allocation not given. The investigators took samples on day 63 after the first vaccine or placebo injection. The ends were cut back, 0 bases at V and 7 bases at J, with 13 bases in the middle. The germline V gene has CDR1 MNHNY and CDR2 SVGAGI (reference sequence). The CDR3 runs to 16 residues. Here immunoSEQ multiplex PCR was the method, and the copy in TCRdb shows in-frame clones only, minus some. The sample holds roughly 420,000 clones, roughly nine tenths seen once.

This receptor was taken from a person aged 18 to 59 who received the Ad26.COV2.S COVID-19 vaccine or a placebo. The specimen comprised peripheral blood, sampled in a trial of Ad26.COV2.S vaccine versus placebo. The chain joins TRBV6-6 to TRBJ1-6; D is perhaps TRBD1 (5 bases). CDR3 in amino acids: CASSYSIGTLNSPLHF. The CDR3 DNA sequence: TGTGCCAGCAGTTACTCGATTGGGACGTTGAATTCACCCCTCCACTTT.